This note documents a single T cell receptor (beta chain) sequence. The repertoire was sequenced with immunoSEQ multiplex PCR; TCRdb's copy has only in-frame clones and lacks some. The sample records 330,000 or so clones, around 90% being singletons. These data originate in a study of blood T cell repertoires in COVID-19. Germline V gene sequence: CDR1 PRHDT, CDR2 FYEKMQ (reference sequence). The V gene end was trimmed by 4 bases and the J gene end by 2 bases; junction bases not matched to a gene: 7. CDR3 length: 16 amino acids. V and J are TRBV13 and TRBJ2-3; the match to TRBD2 covers 9 bases. This receptor was identified in a man aged 25-45 years with COVID-19, enrolled during active disease. Sequenced input: peripheral blood. CDR3: CASSSRLAEDTDTQYF. CDR3 bases: TGTGCCAGCAGCTCCCGACTAGCGGAGGACACAGATACGCAGTATTTT.